What follows are 8 T cell receptor beta chains derived from one specimen sequenced in a study of cytomegalovirus exposure and HLA in healthy donors. Vbeta (60) and Jbeta (13) primers were used in the PCR. Sequenced by immunoSEQ multiplex PCR; TCRdb stores in-frame clones only, minus some. The sample contains 200,000 to 250,000 clones, about 89% of which appear only once. The specimen sequenced was PBMCs. The source is a young woman in good health and CMV-seronegative.

V gene TRBV7-8 combines with J gene TRBJ2-4; 9 nucleotides match TRBD2. Germline V gene sequence: CDR1 SGHVS, CDR2 FQNEAQ. This CDR3 has 18 amino acids. J was trimmed by 0 bases and V by 1 base; bases with no gene match: 7. CDR3 sequence (DNA): TGTGCCAGCAGCTTAGGACAAGCGGGAGGACTAGCCAAAAACATTCAGTACTTC. Its protein product is CASSLGQAGGLAKNIQYF.

This chain uses TRBV9 with TRBJ2-3; D may be TRBD2 (6 bases). Trimming took off 0 bases at V and 4 bases at J, with 15 bases between the two ends. Germline CDR1 SGDLS, CDR2 YYNGEE. The CDR3 has 16 amino acids. The CDR3 nucleotides are TGTGCCAGCAGCGTAGAAGGAGGTGGAGGGGCAGATACGCAGTATTTT. Translating gives CASSVEGGGGADTQYF.

The table lists this clone with a count of one. The chain has TRBV6-5 and TRBJ2-7; D is perhaps TRBD1 (6 bases). The CDR3 sequence is 11 residues long. Germline CDR1 MNHEY, CDR2 SVGAGI. V was cut by 8 bases and J by 3 bases, with 8 bases left in between. CDR3 sequence reads: CASRQDYEQYF. The CDR3 region has the DNA TGTGCCAGCCGACAGGACTACGAGCAGTACTTC.

This clone appeared a single time. The chain has TRBV5-1 and TRBJ2-3; tentative D call: TRBD2 (5 bases). Trimming cost V 1 base and J 2 bases, with 14 bases left between them. Looked up from germline, CDR1 is SGHRS and CDR2 is YFSETQ. The CDR3 sequence is 16 residues long. CDR3: CASSLSGYLLTDTQYF. The DNA for the CDR3 is TGCGCCAGCAGCTTGTCGGGGTACCTACTCACAGATACGCAGTATTTT. Together with reference TRBV5-1 and TRBJ2-3, the CDR3 gives the full variable domain: KAGVTQTPRYLIKTRGQQVTLSCSPISGHRSVSWYQQTPGQGLQFLFEYFSETQRNKGNFPGRFSGRQFSNSRSEMNVSTLELGDSALYLCASSLSGYLLTDTQYFGPGTRLTVL.

On this clone: A read error may account for a junction end that differs from germline. The V gene is TRBV7-9, the J gene TRBJ1-4, with D unresolved. Germline V gene data show CDR1 as SEHNR and CDR2 as FQNEAQ (reference sequence). The CDR3 sequence is 14 residues long. The CDR3 coding sequence is TGTGCCAGCAGCTTAGCCGAGGACCGGGAGGCCGTGGATTTT. Amino acids: CASSLAEDREAVDF.

CDR3 bases: TGTGCCAGCAGCTGGGGGGACAGGGCAGATACGCAGTATTTT. Residues: CASSWGDRADTQYF. V gene TRBV7-9 combines with J gene TRBJ2-3; 9 bases fit TRBD1. From germline, CDR1 is SEHNR and CDR2 FQNEAQ (reference sequence). This CDR3 is built from 14 residues. V shed 4 bases and J 4 bases; nucleotides not matched to a gene: 3.

The V gene is TRBV5-4, the J gene TRBJ2-2; no definite D call. The CDR3 is made up of 12 amino acids. Trimming pared 2 bases from V and 3 bases from J, leaving 2 bases between. Germline V lookup: CDR1 SGHNT, CDR2 YYREEE (reference sequence). This CDR3 is CASSFDTGELFF. The CDR3 region has the DNA TGTGCCAGCAGCTTCGACACCGGGGAGCTGTTTTTT.

V usage is TRBV10-1 and J usage is TRBJ1-2; the D gene is possibly TRBD1 (6 bases). The V end lost 7 bases, the J end lost 4 bases, and 31 bases lay between the germline ends. This CDR3 has 19 amino acids. Germline V gene lookup returns CDR1 WNHNN and CDR2 SYGVQD (reference sequence). CDR3 in amino acids: CASTISDGRGFLLAYGYTF. Here the CDR3 DNA reads TGCGCCAGCACTATTTCTGACGGCAGGGGCTTTCTCTTGGCCTATGGCTACACCTTC.